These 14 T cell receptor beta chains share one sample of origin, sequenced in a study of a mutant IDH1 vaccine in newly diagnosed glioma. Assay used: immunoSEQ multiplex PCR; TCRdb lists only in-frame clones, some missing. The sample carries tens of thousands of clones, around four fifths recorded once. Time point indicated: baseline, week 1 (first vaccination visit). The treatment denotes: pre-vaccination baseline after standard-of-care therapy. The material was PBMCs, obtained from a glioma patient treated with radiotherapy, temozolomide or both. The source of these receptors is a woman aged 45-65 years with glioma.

CDR3 nucleotides: TGTGCCTGGGGTGGCAACACTGAAGCTTTCTTT. Residues: CAWGGNTEAFF. The J gene is TRBJ1-1, the V gene TRBV30; the D is unclear. The CDR3 loop spans 11 amino acids. Germline lookup yields CDR1 GTSNPN and CDR2 SVGIG (reference sequence). The V end lost 5 bases, the J end lost 2 bases, and 6 bases lay between the germline ends.

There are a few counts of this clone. Written as DNA, the CDR3 is TGTGCCAGCAGGGAAACCGGGACAGGGATCTCCTACGAGCAGTACTTC. Protein: CASRETGTGISYEQYF. V gene TRBV6-1 combines with J gene TRBJ2-7, with 9 bases matching TRBD1. The V and J ends lost 6 bases and 0 bases, in that order; junction bases with no gene match: 9. The V gene's germline CDR1 is MNHNS and CDR2 SASEGT. The CDR3 extends over 16 amino acids.

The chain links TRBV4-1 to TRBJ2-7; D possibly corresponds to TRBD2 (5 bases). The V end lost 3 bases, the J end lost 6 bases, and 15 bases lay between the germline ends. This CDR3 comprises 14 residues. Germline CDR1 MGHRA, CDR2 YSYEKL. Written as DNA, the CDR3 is TGCGCCAGCAGCCAGGAGGTTGGGGTCGTCGAGCAGTACTTC. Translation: CASSQEVGVVEQYF.

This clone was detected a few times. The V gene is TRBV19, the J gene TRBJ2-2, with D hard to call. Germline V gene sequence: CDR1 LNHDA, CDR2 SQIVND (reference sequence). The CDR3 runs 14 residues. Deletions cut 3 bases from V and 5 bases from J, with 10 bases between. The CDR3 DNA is TGTGCCAGTAGTATGCGGTTTACTACCGGGGAGCTGTTTTTT. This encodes CASSMRFTTGELFF.

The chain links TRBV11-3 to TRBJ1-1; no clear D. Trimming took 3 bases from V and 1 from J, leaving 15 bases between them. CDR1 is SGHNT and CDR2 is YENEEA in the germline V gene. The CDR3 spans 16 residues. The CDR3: CASSFGSVAGNTEAFF. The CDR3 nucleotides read TGTGCCAGCAGCTTTGGGTCGGTGGCGGGGAACACTGAAGCTTTCTTT.

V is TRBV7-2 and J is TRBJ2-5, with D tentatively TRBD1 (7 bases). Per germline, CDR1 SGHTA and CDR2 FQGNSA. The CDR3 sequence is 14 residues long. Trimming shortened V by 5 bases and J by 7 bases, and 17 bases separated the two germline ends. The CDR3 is CASSPRQGGGTQYF. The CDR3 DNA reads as TGTGCCAGCAGCCCCCGCCAGGGGGGTGGGACCCAGTACTTC.

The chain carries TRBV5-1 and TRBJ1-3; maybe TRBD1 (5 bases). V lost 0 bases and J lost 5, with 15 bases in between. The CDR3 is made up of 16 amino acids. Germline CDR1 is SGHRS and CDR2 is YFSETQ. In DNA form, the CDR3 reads TGCGCCAGCAGCTTGGCCGAGTGGGGGAGCCGAAACACCATATATTTT. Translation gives CASSLAEWGSRNTIYF.

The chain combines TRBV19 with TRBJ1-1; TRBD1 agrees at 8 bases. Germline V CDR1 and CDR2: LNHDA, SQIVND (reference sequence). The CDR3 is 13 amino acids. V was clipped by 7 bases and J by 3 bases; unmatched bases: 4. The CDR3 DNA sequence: TGTGCCAGTAAGGACAGGGCTGACACTGAAGCTTTCTTT. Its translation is CASKDRADTEAFF.

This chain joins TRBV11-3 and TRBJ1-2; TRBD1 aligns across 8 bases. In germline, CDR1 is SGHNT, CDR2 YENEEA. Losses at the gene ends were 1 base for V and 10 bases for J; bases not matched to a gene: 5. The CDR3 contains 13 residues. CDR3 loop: CASSLGTGSDYTF. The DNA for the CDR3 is TGTGCCAGCAGCTTAGGGACAGGGAGTGACTACACCTTC.

The DNA of the CDR3 is TGTGCCAGCAGTGAAGCTAGGGGTCCCTACGAGCAGTACTTC. This encodes CASSEARGPYEQYF. The genes are TRBV6-1 and TRBJ2-7, with D perhaps TRBD1 (5 bases). Germline V gene lookup returns CDR1 MNHNS and CDR2 SASEGT. The CDR3 is 14 amino acids. V shed 0 bases and J shed 2 bases, with 8 bases lying between them.

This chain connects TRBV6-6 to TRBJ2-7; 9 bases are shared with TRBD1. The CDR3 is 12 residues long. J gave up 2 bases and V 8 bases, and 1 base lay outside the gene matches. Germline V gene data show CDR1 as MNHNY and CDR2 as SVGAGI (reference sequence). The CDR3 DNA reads TGTGCCAGCCGGGACAGGGCCTACGAGCAGTACTTC. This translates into CASRDRAYEQYF.

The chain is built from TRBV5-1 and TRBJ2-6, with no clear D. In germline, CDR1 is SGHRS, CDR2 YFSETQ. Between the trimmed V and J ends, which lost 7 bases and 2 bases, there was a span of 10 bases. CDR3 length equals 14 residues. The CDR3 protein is CASFDTAGANVLTF. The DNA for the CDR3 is TGCGCCAGCTTCGACACCGCTGGGGCCAACGTCCTGACTTTC.

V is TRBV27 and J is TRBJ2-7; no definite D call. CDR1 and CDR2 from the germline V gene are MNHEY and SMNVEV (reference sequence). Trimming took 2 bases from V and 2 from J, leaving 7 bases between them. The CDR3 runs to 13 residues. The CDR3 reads CASSLTAAYEQYF. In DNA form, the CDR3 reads TGTGCCAGCAGTTTAACGGCAGCCTACGAGCAGTACTTC.

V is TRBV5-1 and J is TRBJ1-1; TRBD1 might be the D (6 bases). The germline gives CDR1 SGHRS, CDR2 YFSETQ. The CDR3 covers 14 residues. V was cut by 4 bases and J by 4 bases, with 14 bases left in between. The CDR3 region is CASSQDRISTEAFF. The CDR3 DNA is TGCGCCAGCAGCCAGGACAGAATTAGCACTGAAGCTTTCTTT. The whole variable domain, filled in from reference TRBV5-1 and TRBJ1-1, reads KAGVTQTPRYLIKTRGQQVTLSCSPISGHRSVSWYQQTPGQGLQFLFEYFSETQRNKGNFPGRFSGRQFSNSRSEMNVSTLELGDSALYLCASSQDRISTEAFFGQGTRLTVV.